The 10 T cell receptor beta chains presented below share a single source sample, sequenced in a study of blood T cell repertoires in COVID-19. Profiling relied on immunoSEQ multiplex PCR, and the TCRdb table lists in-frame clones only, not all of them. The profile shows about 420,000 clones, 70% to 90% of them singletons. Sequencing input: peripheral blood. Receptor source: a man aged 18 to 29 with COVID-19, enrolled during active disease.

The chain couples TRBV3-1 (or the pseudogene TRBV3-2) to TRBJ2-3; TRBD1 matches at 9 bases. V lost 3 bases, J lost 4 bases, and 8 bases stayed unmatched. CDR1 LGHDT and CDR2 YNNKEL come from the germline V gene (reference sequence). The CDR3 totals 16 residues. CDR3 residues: CASSHITGTGSDTQYF. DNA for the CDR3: TGTGCCAGCAGCCATATAACCGGGACAGGGTCAGATACGCAGTATTTT.

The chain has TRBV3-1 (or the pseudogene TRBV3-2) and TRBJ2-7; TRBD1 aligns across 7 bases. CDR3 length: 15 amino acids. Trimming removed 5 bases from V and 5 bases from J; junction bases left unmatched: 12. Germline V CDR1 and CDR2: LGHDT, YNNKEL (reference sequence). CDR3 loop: CASSRGLGLLDEQYF. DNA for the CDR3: TGTGCCAGCAGCAGGGGGCTGGGGCTGCTTGACGAGCAGTACTTC.

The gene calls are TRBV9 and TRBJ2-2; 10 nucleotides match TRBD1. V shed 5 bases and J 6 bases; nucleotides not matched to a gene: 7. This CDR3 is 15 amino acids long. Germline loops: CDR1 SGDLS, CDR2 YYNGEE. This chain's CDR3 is CASRSGTGVSGELFF. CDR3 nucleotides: TGTGCCAGCAGGTCCGGGACAGGGGTTTCCGGGGAGCTGTTTTTT.

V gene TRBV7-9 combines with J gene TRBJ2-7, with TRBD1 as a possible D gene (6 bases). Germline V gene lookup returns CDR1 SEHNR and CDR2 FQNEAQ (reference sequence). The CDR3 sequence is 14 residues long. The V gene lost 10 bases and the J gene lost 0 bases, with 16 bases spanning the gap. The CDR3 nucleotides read TGTGCCACCCGGCCTGACAGGAGCTCCTACGAGCAGTACTTC. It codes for CATRPDRSSYEQYF. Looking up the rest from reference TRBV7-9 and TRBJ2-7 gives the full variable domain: DTGVSQNPRHKITKRGQNVTFRCDPISEHNRLYWYRQTLGQGPEFLTYFQNEAQLEKSRLLSDRFSAERPKGSFSTLEIQRTEQGDSAMYLCATRPDRSSYEQYFGPGTRLTVT.

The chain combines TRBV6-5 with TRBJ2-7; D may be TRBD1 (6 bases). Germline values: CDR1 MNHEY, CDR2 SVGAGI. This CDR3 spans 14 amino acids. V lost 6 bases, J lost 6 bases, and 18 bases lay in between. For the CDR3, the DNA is TGTGCCAGCAGCCAAGGGTGGCAGGGGTTCGAGCAGTACTTC. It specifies CASSQGWQGFEQYF.

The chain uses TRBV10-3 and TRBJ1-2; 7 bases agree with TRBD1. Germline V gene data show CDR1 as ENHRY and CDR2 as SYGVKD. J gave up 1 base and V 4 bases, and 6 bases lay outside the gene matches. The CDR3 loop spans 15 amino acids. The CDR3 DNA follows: TGTGCCATCAGTGCGGGGACAGATATTAACTATGGCTACACCTTC. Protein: CAISAGTDINYGYTF.

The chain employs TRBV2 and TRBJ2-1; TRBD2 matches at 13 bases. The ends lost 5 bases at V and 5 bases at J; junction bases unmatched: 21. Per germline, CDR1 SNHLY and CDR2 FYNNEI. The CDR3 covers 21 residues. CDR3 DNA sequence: TGTGCCAGCAGTTTAGACCACCCACTAGCGGGAGGGCTCCAGAAACACAATGAGCAGTTCTTC. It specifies CASSLDHPLAGGLQKHNEQFF. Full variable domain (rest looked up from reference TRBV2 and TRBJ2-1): EPEVTQTPSHQVTQMGQEVILRCVPISNHLYFYWYRQILGQKVEFLVSFYNNEISEKSEIFDDQFSVERPDGSNFTLKIRSTKLEDSAMYFCASSLDHPLAGGLQKHNEQFFGPGTRLTVL.

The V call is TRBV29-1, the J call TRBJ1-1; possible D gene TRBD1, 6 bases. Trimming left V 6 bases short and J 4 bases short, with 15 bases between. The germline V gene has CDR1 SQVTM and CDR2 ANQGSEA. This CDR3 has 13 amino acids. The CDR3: CSVIRQAPTEAFF. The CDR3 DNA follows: TGCAGCGTGATAAGACAGGCGCCCACTGAAGCTTTCTTT.

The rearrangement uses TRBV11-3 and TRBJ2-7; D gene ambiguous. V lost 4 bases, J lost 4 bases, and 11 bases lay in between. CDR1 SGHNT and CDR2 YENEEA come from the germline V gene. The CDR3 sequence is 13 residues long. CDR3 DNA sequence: TGTGCCAGCAGCTCCCACAGCATTTACGAGCAGTACTTC. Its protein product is CASSSHSIYEQYF.

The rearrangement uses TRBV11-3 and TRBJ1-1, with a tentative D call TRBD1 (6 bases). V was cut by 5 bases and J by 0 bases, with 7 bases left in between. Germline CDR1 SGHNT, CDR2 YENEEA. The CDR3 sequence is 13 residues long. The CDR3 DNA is TGTGCCAGCAGCAGGACAGTGAACACTGAAGCTTTCTTT. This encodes CASSRTVNTEAFF.